A single sample gave rise to the 24 T cell receptor beta chains below, sequenced in a study of T cells after yellow fever vaccination. TCRdb re-derived calls from the 5' RACE reads in MiXCR, one entry per CDR3 protein. The sample lists hundreds of thousands of distinct CDR3 sequences; about 12% were seen once. The sequencing here drew on CD4+ T cells sorted from PBMCs, taken 15 days after the yellow fever booster vaccination. The receptors stem from a man aged 18-30 years who received the YFV17D yellow fever vaccine.

This clonotype was seen a few times. The rearrangement uses TRBV7-9 and TRBJ2-1; D possibly corresponds to TRBD1 (5 bases). The CDR3 is made up of 14 amino acids. Germline V gene lookup returns CDR1 SEHNR and CDR2 FQNEAQ (reference sequence). With 1 base removed from V and 5 bases from J, the gap between germline ends came to 9 bases. CDR3 nucleotide sequence: TGTGCCAGCAGCTTAGGACAGCACCACAATGAGCAGTTCTTC. Translation gives CASSLGQHHNEQFF.

The chain employs TRBV4-2 and TRBJ2-5; D gene uncertain. CDR1 is LGHNA, CDR2 YNFKEQ, per germline. The CDR3 extends over 15 amino acids. Deletions cut 0 bases from V and 0 bases from J, with 8 bases between. CDR3 residues: CASSQDRTYQETQYF. For the CDR3, the DNA is TGTGCCAGCAGCCAAGATCGGACCTACCAAGAGACCCAGTACTTC.

This chain uses TRBV5-1 with TRBJ1-6; D is ambiguous. Germline CDR1 and CDR2: SGHRS and YFSETQ. The CDR3 contains 12 residues. V shed 0 bases and J shed 8 bases, with 3 bases lying between them. This CDR3 is CASSLDDSPLHF. In nucleotides, the CDR3 is TGCGCCAGCAGCTTGGACGATTCACCCCTCCACTTT.

This clonotype was counted ten times or more. The rearrangement joins TRBV20-1 to TRBJ2-3; D possibly corresponds to TRBD2 (6 bases). Germline CDR1 is DFQATT and CDR2 is SNEGSKA (reference sequence). This CDR3 comprises 17 residues. V was clipped by 4 bases and J by 1 base, with 21 bases between them. The CDR3 region is CSAKPRGGTSGTDTQYF. In DNA form, the CDR3 reads TGCAGTGCTAAGCCCCGTGGGGGGACGTCTGGCACAGATACGCAGTATTTT.

The chain joins TRBV5-6 to TRBJ2-7; D is uncertain. CDR3 size: 16 residues. Germline assignment: CDR1 SGHDT and CDR2 YYEEEE. Trimming took off 0 bases at V and 3 bases at J, with 16 bases between the two ends. CDR3 in amino acids: CASSLGLGPPRYEQYV. The CDR3 nucleotides are TGTGCCAGCAGCTTGGGGCTAGGTCCCCCGCGCTACGAGCAGTACGTC.

This clonotype appeared a few times. The J gene is TRBJ1-3, the V gene TRBV7-9, with a weak D call TRBD1 (6 bases). Trimming took off 7 bases at V and 4 bases at J, with 11 bases between the two ends. This CDR3 region has 13 residues. Germline V gene lookup returns CDR1 SEHNR and CDR2 FQNEAQ (reference sequence). Here the CDR3 reads CASTRGPGNTIYF. The CDR3 bases are TGTGCCAGCACGCGGGGGCCCGGAAACACCATATATTTT.

The J gene is TRBJ2-5, the V gene TRBV12-3 or TRBV12-4; 10 bases align to TRBD2. V lost 5 bases to trimming and J lost 7 bases; unmatched junction nucleotides: 4. This CDR3 is 13 amino acids long. The CDR3 coding sequence is TGTGCCAGCAGTAGCGGGGGGGCGGTGACCCAGTACTTC. This sequence encodes CASSSGGAVTQYF.

This clonotype has only a few counts. The rearrangement uses TRBV2 and TRBJ2-5, with D hard to call. Germline CDR1 SNHLY, CDR2 FYNNEI. This CDR3 contains 11 residues. Trimming shortened V by 8 bases and J by 5 bases, and 9 bases separated the two germline ends. CDR3 nucleotides: TGTGCCAGCCTGGCTCGGGAGACCCAGTACTTC. It encodes CASLARETQYF. Using reference TRBV2 and TRBJ2-5 for the parts outside the CDR3, the full variable domain is EPEVTQTPSHQVTQMGQEVILRCVPISNHLYFYWYRQILGQKVEFLVSFYNNEISEKSEIFDDQFSVERPDGSNFTLKIRSTKLEDSAMYFCASLARETQYFGPGTRLLVL.

The chain is built from TRBV5-1 and TRBJ1-2; the D gene is possibly TRBD1 (5 bases). Germline-derived CDR1 and CDR2 are SGHRS and YFSETQ. The CDR3 runs 14 residues. Trimming cost V 1 base and J 6 bases, with 13 bases left between them. The CDR3 DNA reads TGCGCCAGCAGCTTGAGTGAAGGGGTTCATGGCTACACCTTC. As protein: CASSLSEGVHGYTF.

In this sample, this clonotype turned up many times. This chain connects TRBV4-1 to TRBJ1-5, with a tentative D call TRBD1 (6 bases). The V gene lost 0 bases and the J gene lost 11 bases, with 20 bases spanning the gap. The length of the CDR3 is 16 residues. Germline values: CDR1 MGHRA, CDR2 YSYEKL. The CDR3 nucleotides are TGCGCCAGCAGCCAAGATACCCAACAGGGCTTTCATGCCCAGCATTTT. Protein product: CASSQDTQQGFHAQHF.

A few counts support this clonotype. CDR3 protein: CATSSGQGTYGNTIYF. CDR3 sequence (DNA): TGTGCCACCAGCTCCGGACAGGGAACATACGGAAACACCATATATTTT. The chain joins TRBV15 to TRBJ1-3; the match to TRBD1 covers 8 bases. Germline V gives CDR1 LNHNV, CDR2 YYDKDF (reference sequence). CDR3 length: 16 residues. J gave up 4 bases and V 5 bases, and 10 bases lay outside the gene matches.

In its sample, this clonotype was seen many times. The chain couples TRBV4-3 to TRBJ1-1; TRBD1 matches at 9 bases. Germline loops: CDR1 LGHNA, CDR2 YSLEER. The CDR3 is 14 residues long. Trimming cost V 4 bases and J 3 bases; bases outside gene matches: 3. CDR3 residues: CASSLRTGDTEAFF. Here the CDR3 DNA reads TGCGCCAGCAGCCTCCGGACAGGGGACACTGAAGCTTTCTTT.

This chain uses TRBV20-1 with TRBJ2-1; the D gene could be TRBD1 or TRBD2 (5 bases each). CDR3 length: 13 amino acids. Germline CDR1 is DFQATT and CDR2 is SNEGSKA (reference sequence). Trimming cost V 6 bases and J 8 bases, with 17 bases left between them. The CDR3 protein is CSAYTGTKDEQFF. In DNA form, the CDR3 reads TGCAGTGCGTATACCGGGACCAAGGATGAGCAGTTCTTC.

The chain links TRBV19 to TRBJ2-2; D remains unclear. Germline CDR1 and CDR2: LNHDA and SQIVND (reference sequence). Trimming removed 7 bases at V and 1 base at J, with 10 bases between. CDR3 length: 14 residues. CDR3 residues: CASTTAVNTGELFF. The CDR3 DNA is TGTGCCAGTACCACGGCAGTGAACACCGGGGAGCTGTTTTTT.

Turning to this clonotype: Germline and junction disagree at one end, which may indicate a read error. The chain combines TRBV7-9 with TRBJ2-5; D is possibly TRBD1 or TRBD2 (5 bases each). The germline V gene encodes CDR1 SEHNR and CDR2 FQNEAQ (reference sequence). This CDR3 is built from 15 residues. Here the CDR3 DNA reads TGTGCTAGCAGCTTCCTGGGGACGGAGAAAGAGACCCAGTACTTC. This sequence encodes CASSFLGTEKETQYF. Full variable domain (rest looked up from reference TRBV7-9 and TRBJ2-5): DTGVSQNPRHKITKRGQNVTFRCDPISEHNRLYWYRQTLGQGPEFLTYFQNEAQLEKSRLLSDRFSAERPKGSFSTLEIQRTEQGDSAMYLCASSFLGTEKETQYFGPGTRLLVL.

The chain links TRBV4-2 to TRBJ2-1, with 10 bases that match TRBD1. The CDR3 sequence is 15 residues long. Germline CDR1 reads LGHNA; CDR2 reads YNFKEQ. V trimming: 1 base; J trimming: 4 bases; junction bases outside the gene matches: 1. The CDR3 sequence: CASSQGDRGYNEQFF. CDR3 bases: TGTGCCAGCAGCCAAGGGGACAGGGGATACAATGAGCAGTTCTTC.

This clonotype was found a few times. The chain employs TRBV20-1 and TRBJ1-1; 7 nucleotides align to TRBD1. The V segment lost 4 bases and the J segment 5 bases; nucleotides outside the gene matches: 16. This CDR3 region has 16 residues. Germline CDR1 is DFQATT and CDR2 is SNEGSKA (reference sequence). In nucleotides, the CDR3 is TGCAGTGCTAAGTTTGACAGGGACGAGGCCTTTACTGAAGCTTTCTTT. Translating it yields CSAKFDRDEAFTEAFF.

This clonotype has just a few counts. The CDR3 DNA reads TGCAGTGCTACCAGCGCCCCAGGGGAGCAGTACTTC. Residues: CSATSAPGEQYF. The chain joins TRBV20-1 to TRBJ2-7; D is perhaps TRBD1 (5 bases). Trimming shortened V by 4 bases and J by 7 bases, and 14 bases separated the two germline ends. There are 12 residues in the CDR3. Germline CDR1 is DFQATT and CDR2 is SNEGSKA (reference sequence).

The chain uses TRBV28 and TRBJ1-1; D is undetermined. From germline, CDR1 is MDHEN and CDR2 SYDVKM. The CDR3 totals 12 residues. Trimming stripped 7 bases from V and 3 bases from J, with 9 bases between. CDR3 amino acids: CASNIRHTEAFF. For the CDR3, the DNA is TGTGCCAGCAACATCAGGCACACTGAAGCTTTCTTT.

The J gene is TRBJ2-2, the V gene TRBV28; 7 nucleotides agree with TRBD1. The length of the CDR3 is 14 residues. In germline, CDR1 is MDHEN, CDR2 SYDVKM. The V and J ends lost 4 bases and 5 bases, in that order; junction bases with no gene match: 4. The CDR3 loop is CASSSGGETGELFF. CDR3 DNA sequence: TGTGCCAGCAGTTCAGGGGGTGAAACCGGGGAGCTGTTTTTT.

The rearrangement links TRBV7-7 to TRBJ2-3; D unclear. Per the germline V gene, CDR1 is SSHAT and CDR2 is FNYEAQ (reference sequence). This CDR3 spans 16 amino acids. The V end lost 1 base, the J end lost 0 bases, and 11 bases lay between the germline ends. The CDR3 DNA sequence: TGTGCCAGCAGCTTAGGACTGGAGTATAGCACAGATACGCAGTATTTT. Its protein product is CASSLGLEYSTDTQYF.

This clonotype has a handful of counts. The V gene is TRBV7-9, the J gene TRBJ2-3, with D possibly TRBD2 on 6 matching bases. CDR3 length: 15 residues. V lost 5 bases to trimming and J lost 2 bases, with 14 bases between them. Germline V lookup: CDR1 SEHNR, CDR2 FQNEAQ (reference sequence). CDR3 residues: CASSQLADLTDTQYF. The CDR3 nucleotides read TGTGCCAGCAGCCAACTAGCAGACCTCACAGATACGCAGTATTTT.

The chain combines TRBV5-1 with TRBJ1-2; D not resolved. Per the germline V gene, CDR1 is SGHRS and CDR2 is YFSETQ. The V and J ends lost 0 bases and 7 bases respectively, with 10 bases between them. The CDR3 has 13 residues. CDR3 residues: CASSLVGDGGYTF. CDR3 sequence (DNA): TGCGCCAGCAGCTTGGTTGGGGATGGTGGCTACACCTTC.

J is TRBJ2-7 and V is TRBV7-2; D gene unclear. With 4 bases removed from V and 4 bases from J, the gap between germline ends came to 20 bases. The germline gives CDR1 SGHTA, CDR2 FQGNSA. CDR3 length equals 16 residues. CDR3 loop: CASSYLGVPIVYEQYF. Written as DNA, the CDR3 is TGTGCCAGCAGCTACCTAGGAGTACCTATCGTTTACGAGCAGTACTTC.